This TCR beta chain was captured by sequencing in a study of blood T cells in healthy people across ages. Whole-study findings and limits: More naive CD4+ cells and higher diversity were found in long-lived than in aged donors.

Using a J-beta primer mix together with a sample-barcoded 5' primer, a second PCR was run for roughly 7 to 11 cycles. The authors tagged each cDNA molecule using a template-switch adaptor with 12 random nucleotides. TCRdb passed the 5' RACE reads through MiXCR, listing each CDR3 protein once. This sample carries some 1.7 million distinct CDR3 sequences, 28% of them seen once, and the ten largest clones take 7% to 9%. There are a few counts of this clonotype. Its matching antigen is unknown. V dropped 5 bases and J dropped 7 bases, with 14 bases sitting between them. The CDR3 sequence is 13 residues long.

This receptor was obtained from a woman in her 30s in good health. Sequencing was performed on blood. J is TRBJ2-5 and V is TRBV12-3 or TRBV12-4; D call uncertain. CDR3 protein: CASSPEKAGTQYF. The DNA for the CDR3 is TGTGCCAGCAGTCCCGAAAAAGCAGGGACCCAGTACTTC.